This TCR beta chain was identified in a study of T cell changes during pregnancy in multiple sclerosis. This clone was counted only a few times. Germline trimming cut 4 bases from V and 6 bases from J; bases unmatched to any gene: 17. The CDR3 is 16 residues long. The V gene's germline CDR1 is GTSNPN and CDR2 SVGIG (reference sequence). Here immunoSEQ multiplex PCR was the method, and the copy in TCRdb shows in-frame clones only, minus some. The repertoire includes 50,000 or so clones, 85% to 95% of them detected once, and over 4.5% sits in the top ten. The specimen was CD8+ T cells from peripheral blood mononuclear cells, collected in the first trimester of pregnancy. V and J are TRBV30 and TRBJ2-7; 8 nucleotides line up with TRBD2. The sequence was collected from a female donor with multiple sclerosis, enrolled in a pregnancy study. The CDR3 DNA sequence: TGTGCCTGGAACACCGGGACTAGTGGAGGGGGACTCGAGCAGTACTTC. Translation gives CAWNTGTSGGGLEQYF.